The present T cell receptor (beta chain) was sequenced within a study of blood T cell repertoires in COVID-19. Clones were sequenced by immunoSEQ multiplex PCR, and TCRdb holds only the in-frame ones, with some missing. The table records over 100,000 clones, roughly 92% of them present only once. This receptor was obtained from a woman in her 50s with COVID-19, enrolled during active disease. Sequenced: peripheral blood.

The CDR3 DNA is TGTGCCAGCAGTTTCAGACAGGGGAGTAAGACTGAAGCTTTCTTT. This codes for CASSFRQGSKTEAFF. The V gene is TRBV11-2, the J gene TRBJ1-1; 8 positions match TRBD1. The CDR3 length is 15 residues. CDR1 is SGHAT and CDR2 is FQNNGV in the germline V gene. V lost 6 bases to trimming and J lost 5 bases; unmatched junction nucleotides: 11.